This TCR beta chain was recovered during a study of CD4+ T cells in melanoma. This clone was found a few times. Antigen specificity is unknown. The protocol was immunoSEQ multiplex PCR, while the TCRdb copy is restricted to in-frame clones and leaves out a portion. The sample lists 14,000 to 15,000 clones, roughly three fifths occurring once. The CDR3 runs 14 residues. The germline CDR1 and CDR2 sequences are MNHNS and SASEGT. The V gene end was trimmed by 6 bases and the J gene end by 5 bases; junction bases not matched to a gene: 8. Study outcomes and limitations: Diverse differentiation states were reported for melanoma neoantigen-specific CD4+ T cells. CD8+ T cell, macrophage and B cell function reportedly correlated with neoantigen-specific CD4+ T cells.

Sequenced sample: cells from a culture (not recorded whether cultured in vitro). The clonotype was recovered from a human donor with melanoma. The chain has TRBV6-1 and TRBJ1-1; 8 positions match TRBD1. The CDR3 region is CASRGQGRTTEAFF. CDR3 DNA sequence: TGTGCCAGCAGAGGACAGGGTCGGACTACTGAAGCTTTCTTT.